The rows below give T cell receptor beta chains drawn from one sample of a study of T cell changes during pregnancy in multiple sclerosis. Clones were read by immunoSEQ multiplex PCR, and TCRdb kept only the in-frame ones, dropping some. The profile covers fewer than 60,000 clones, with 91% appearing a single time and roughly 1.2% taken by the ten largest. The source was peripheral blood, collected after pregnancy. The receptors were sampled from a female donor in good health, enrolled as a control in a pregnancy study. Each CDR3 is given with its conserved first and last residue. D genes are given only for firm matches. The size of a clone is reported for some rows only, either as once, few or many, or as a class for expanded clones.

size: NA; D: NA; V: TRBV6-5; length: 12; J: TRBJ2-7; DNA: TGTGCCAGTCGGGACTCTTACTACGAGCAGTACTTC; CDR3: CASRDSYYEQYF
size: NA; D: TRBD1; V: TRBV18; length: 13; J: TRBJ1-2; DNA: TGTGCCAGCTCACTACAGGGGAGGCAAGGCTACACCTTC; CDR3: CASSLQGRQGYTF
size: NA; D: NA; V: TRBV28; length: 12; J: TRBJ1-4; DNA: TGTGCCGGAGGACAGATGAGTGAAAAACTGTTTTTT; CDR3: CAGGQMSEKLFF
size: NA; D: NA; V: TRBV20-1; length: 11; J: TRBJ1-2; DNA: TGCAGTGCCCCCGGACAGTATGGCTACACCTTC; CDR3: CSAPGQYGYTF
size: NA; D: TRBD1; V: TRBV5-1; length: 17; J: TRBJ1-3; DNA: TGCGCCAGCAGCTTGGAGGGACAGAGGAACTCTGGAAACACCATATATTTT; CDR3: CASSLEGQRNSGNTIYF
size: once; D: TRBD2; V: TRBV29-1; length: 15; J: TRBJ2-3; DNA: TGCAGCGCCGGACTAGCGGGAACATTGACAGATACGCAGTATTTT; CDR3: CSAGLAGTLTDTQYF
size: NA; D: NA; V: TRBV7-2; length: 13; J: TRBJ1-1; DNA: TGTGCCAGCAGCTACACGCCTGGGGCCCAAGCTTTCTTT; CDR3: CASSYTPGAQAFF
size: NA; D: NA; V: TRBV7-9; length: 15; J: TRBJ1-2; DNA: TGTGCCAGCAGCTCGCGGGACCCCACCTCCTATGGCTACACCTTC; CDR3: CASSSRDPTSYGYTF
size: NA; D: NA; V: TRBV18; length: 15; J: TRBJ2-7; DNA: TGTGCCAGCTCACCACTACAGGACAAGAGCTACGAGCAGTACTTC; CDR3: CASSPLQDKSYEQYF
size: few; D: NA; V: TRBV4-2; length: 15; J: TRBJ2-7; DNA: TGTGCCAGCAGCCAAGGGACGGGAGAGGCCTACGAGCAGTACTTC; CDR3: CASSQGTGEAYEQYF
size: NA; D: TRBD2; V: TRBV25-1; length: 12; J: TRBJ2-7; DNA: TGTGCCATGCGGGAGTGGGGTTACGAGCAGTACTTC; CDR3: CAMREWGYEQYF
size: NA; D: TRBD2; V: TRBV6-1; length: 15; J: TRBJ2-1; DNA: TGTGCCAGCAGTCGACTAGCGGGAAACTACAATGAGCAGTTCTTC; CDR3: CASSRLAGNYNEQFF
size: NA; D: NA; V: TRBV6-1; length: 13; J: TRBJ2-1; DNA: TGTGCCAGCAGTGGTGGACTTAACAATGAGCAGTTCTTC; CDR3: CASSGGLNNEQFF
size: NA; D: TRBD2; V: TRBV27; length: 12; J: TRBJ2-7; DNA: TGTGCCAGCAGGGCCGGGAGGGGCGAGCAGTACTTC; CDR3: CASRAGRGEQYF
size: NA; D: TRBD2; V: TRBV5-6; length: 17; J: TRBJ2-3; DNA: TGTGCCAGCAGCTGGGGACTAGCGGGTCTGTACACAGATACGCAGTATTTT; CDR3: CASSWGLAGLYTDTQYF